This record looks at one T cell receptor (beta chain) sequence and its context. The data were produced by immunoSEQ multiplex PCR, yet TCRdb's version contains in-frame clones alone and is incomplete. The data show about 41,000 clones, 80% to 95% seen once. This CDR3 has 14 amino acids. The V end was cut by 0 bases, the J end by 5 bases, with 13 bases between. Germline values: CDR1 SQVTM, CDR2 ANQGSEA. These data originate in a study of brain T cells in children with intractable seizures. The sequence derives from a girl aged 2 to 9 with tuberous sclerosis and intractable seizures. The sequences come from peripheral blood, collected at surgery. This chain connects TRBV29-1 to TRBJ1-2; no clear D gene. CDR3 sequence reads: CSVEDSRSFYGYTF. DNA for the CDR3: TGCAGCGTTGAAGATTCGCGCAGTTTTTATGGCTACACCTTC.